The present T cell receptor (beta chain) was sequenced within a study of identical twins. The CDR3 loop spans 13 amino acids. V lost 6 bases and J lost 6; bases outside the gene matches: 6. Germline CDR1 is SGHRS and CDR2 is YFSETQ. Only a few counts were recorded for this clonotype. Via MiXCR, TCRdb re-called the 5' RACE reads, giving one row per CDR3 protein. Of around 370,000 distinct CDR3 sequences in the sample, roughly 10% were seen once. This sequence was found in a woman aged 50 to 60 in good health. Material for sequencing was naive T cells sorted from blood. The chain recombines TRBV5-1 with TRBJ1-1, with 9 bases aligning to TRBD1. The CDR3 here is CASNGQGFSEAFF. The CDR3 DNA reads TGCGCCAGCAATGGACAGGGGTTTTCTGAAGCTTTCTTT.